The 8 T cell receptor beta chains listed next were all sequenced from one sample in a study of blood T cell repertoires in COVID-19. TCRdb keeps only in-frame clones here, not all; method: immunoSEQ multiplex PCR. The sample holds around 140,000 clones, approximately 88% seen once. Source material: peripheral blood. These TCRs come from a human donor in a cohort sampled during active COVID-19.

The chain uses TRBV5-1 and TRBJ2-3, with 8 bases that match TRBD1. Germline V gene data show CDR1 as SGHRS and CDR2 as YFSETQ. Unmatched junction bases numbered 4, after V lost 8 bases and J lost 5 bases. This CDR3 has 12 residues. The CDR3 sequence: CASTGGQDTQYF. In nucleotides, the CDR3 is TGCGCCAGTACAGGGGGTCAAGATACGCAGTATTTT.

The chain couples TRBV5-1 to TRBJ1-6; D is ambiguous. Per the germline V gene, CDR1 is SGHRS and CDR2 is YFSETQ. V was cut by 1 base and J by 6 bases, with 8 bases left in between. The CDR3 length is 14 residues. The CDR3 DNA is TGCGCCAGCAGCTTGCGGCAGGTTAATTCACCCCTCCACTTT. This gives the protein CASSLRQVNSPLHF.

The gene calls are TRBV7-6 and TRBJ2-5; D may be TRBD2 (5 bases). The V gene lost 1 base and the J gene lost 4 bases, with 13 bases spanning the gap. Germline lookup yields CDR1 SGHVS and CDR2 FNYEAQ. The CDR3 contains 15 residues. The CDR3 coding sequence is TGTGCCAGCAGCTTAGGGACCACGAGGGTAGAGACCCAGTACTTC. As protein: CASSLGTTRVETQYF.

This clone has just one count. The rearrangement joins TRBV11-1 to TRBJ2-7, with D possibly being TRBD1 (6 bases). CDR3 length: 14 amino acids. Germline assignment: CDR1 SGHAT and CDR2 FQDESV (reference sequence). Deletions cut 5 bases from V and 4 bases from J, with 15 bases between. CDR3 sequence (DNA): TGTGCCAGCAGCGGATCTCAGGGGACGTACGAGCAGTACTTC. Its translation is CASSGSQGTYEQYF.

V gene TRBV6-5 combines with J gene TRBJ1-2; TRBD1 agrees at 8 bases. Germline CDR1 and CDR2: MNHEY and SVGAGI. CDR3 length equals 14 residues. V was clipped by 7 bases and J by 4 bases; unmatched bases: 8. The CDR3 here is CASIPGQALYGYTF. CDR3 coding DNA: TGTGCCAGCATACCGGGACAGGCCCTCTATGGCTACACCTTC.

The V and J genes are TRBV5-6 and TRBJ2-7; perhaps TRBD1 as D (5 bases). Trimming shortened V by 0 bases and J by 2 bases, and 12 bases separated the two germline ends. The germline gives CDR1 SGHDT, CDR2 YYEEEE. This CDR3 has 15 residues. CDR3: CASSLGSLRAYEQYF. For the CDR3, the DNA is TGTGCCAGCAGCTTGGGGTCACTCAGGGCCTACGAGCAGTACTTC.

The genes are TRBV30 and TRBJ2-2; TRBD1 might be the D (5 bases). The CDR3 is 16 amino acids. The V gene's germline CDR1 is GTSNPN and CDR2 SVGIG (reference sequence). Trimming removed 4 bases at V and 1 base at J, with 16 bases between. CDR3 DNA: TGTGCCTGGATCCCCGGGCAGGGTTGGAACACCGGGGAGCTGTTTTTT. Its translation: CAWIPGQGWNTGELFF.

The V and J genes are TRBV10-3 and TRBJ1-2; TRBD1 agrees at 7 bases. The CDR3 has 15 amino acids. Per germline, CDR1 ENHRY and CDR2 SYGVKD. V lost 7 bases and J lost 0; bases outside the gene matches: 8. Written as DNA, the CDR3 is TGTGCCATCACTCAAGGGGGCGAAGCTAACTATGGCTACACCTTC. It encodes CAITQGGEANYGYTF.